The 11 T cell receptor beta chains below come from one sample, sequenced in a study of blood T cell repertoires in COVID-19. Profiled with immunoSEQ multiplex PCR; TCRdb holds only in-frame clones, not every one. The sample lists some 140,000 clones, around 85% seen once, with around 4.1% in the top ten. Sequencing was done on a sample of peripheral blood. The receptors were gathered from a human donor in a cohort sampled during active COVID-19.

The chain uses TRBV7-2 and TRBJ1-2; D unclear. The V gene lost 4 bases and the J gene lost 2 bases, with 8 bases spanning the gap. This CDR3 region has 13 residues. The germline V gene encodes CDR1 SGHTA and CDR2 FQGNSA. The CDR3 nucleotides are TGTGCCAGCAGCTATACCCAGAACTATGGCTACACCTTC. Translating gives CASSYTQNYGYTF.

Note on this clone: At the DNA level, this CDR3 is encoded by other sequences in the same sample as well. The V gene is TRBV7-2, the J gene TRBJ1-1; D is possibly TRBD1 (5 bases). V was trimmed by 4 bases and J by 5 bases, leaving 14 bases between them. CDR3 size: 14 residues. The germline V gene encodes CDR1 SGHTA and CDR2 FQGNSA. This CDR3 reads CASSSAGRGTEAFF. The CDR3 region has the DNA TGTGCCAGCAGCTCGGCAGGGCGGGGGACTGAAGCTTTCTTT.

J is TRBJ2-5 and V is TRBV5-1, with TRBD1 as a possible D gene (6 bases). CDR3 length: 15 amino acids. The germline gives CDR1 SGHRS, CDR2 YFSETQ. Trimming took 2 bases from V and 2 from J, leaving 13 bases between them. This CDR3 reads CASSFFEGQQETQYF. Written as DNA, the CDR3 is TGCGCCAGCAGCTTTTTCGAAGGACAGCAAGAGACCCAGTACTTC.

This clone came up once. The CDR3 region is CASRADRAYNEQFF. In DNA, the CDR3 is TGTGCCAGCAGAGCAGACAGGGCCTACAATGAGCAGTTCTTC. The chain has TRBV2 and TRBJ2-1; 7 bases are a match to TRBD1. V lost 6 bases and J lost 2; bases outside the gene matches: 4. This CDR3 spans 14 amino acids. Germline lookup yields CDR1 SNHLY and CDR2 FYNNEI.

The rearrangement joins TRBV14 to TRBJ2-2; D may be TRBD1 (5 bases). The CDR3 sequence is 17 residues long. The germline gives CDR1 SGHDN, CDR2 FVKESK. The V and J ends lost 0 bases and 4 bases respectively, with 15 bases between them. The CDR3 here is CASSQDLGRVPTGELFF. CDR3 in DNA: TGTGCCAGCAGCCAAGATCTAGGCAGGGTGCCCACCGGGGAGCTGTTTTTT. Filled out from reference TRBV14 and TRBJ2-2, the complete variable domain reads EAGVTQFPSHSVIEKGQTVTLRCDPISGHDNLYWYRRVMGKEIKFLLHFVKESKQDESGMPNNRFLAERTGGTYSTLKVQPAELEDSGVYFCASSQDLGRVPTGELFFGEGSRLTVL.

The chain is built from TRBV24-1 and TRBJ1-2; D gene uncertain. This CDR3 is built from 12 residues. Trimming stripped 6 bases from V and 5 bases from J, with 9 bases between. Germline lookup yields CDR1 KGHDR and CDR2 SFDVKD. CDR3 sequence (DNA): TGTGCCACCAGTTCCCCGGGGTATGGCTACACCTTC. This translates into CATSSPGYGYTF.

V usage is TRBV13 and J usage is TRBJ2-7; the D gene is possibly TRBD2 (6 bases). CDR1 PRHDT and CDR2 FYEKMQ come from the germline V gene (reference sequence). The V gene lost 5 bases and the J gene lost 1 base, with 21 bases spanning the gap. This CDR3 comprises 17 residues. CDR3 DNA: TGTGCCAGCAGCCCGGAGAGGGGCGGGGATATTTCCTACGAGCAGTACTTC. It specifies CASSPERGGDISYEQYF. Looking up the rest from reference TRBV13 and TRBJ2-7 gives the full variable domain: AAGVIQSPRHLIKEKRETATLKCYPIPRHDTVYWYQQGPGQDPQFLISFYEKMQSDKGSIPDRFSAQQFSDYHSELNMSSLELGDSALYFCASSPERGGDISYEQYFGPGTRLTVT.

The chain uses TRBV5-1 and TRBJ1-2; a weak D match, TRBD1 (5 bases). V was cut by 0 bases and J by 6 bases, with 9 bases left in between. This CDR3 contains 13 residues. CDR1 SGHRS and CDR2 YFSETQ come from the germline V gene. CDR3 amino acids: CASSLGRADGYTF. The DNA for the CDR3 is TGCGCCAGCAGCTTGGGCAGGGCCGATGGCTACACCTTC.

The chain combines TRBV3-1 (or the pseudogene TRBV3-2) with TRBJ2-1; TRBD2 matches at 14 bases. The J segment lost 7 bases and the V segment lost 1 base, leaving 6 bases of the junction unmatched. The germline V gene encodes CDR1 LGHDT and CDR2 YNNKEL (reference sequence). The CDR3 spans 17 residues. This CDR3 reads CASSQGRLAGGKNEQFF. The CDR3 DNA is TGTGCCAGCAGCCAAGGCCGACTAGCGGGAGGGAAGAATGAGCAGTTCTTC.

The rearrangement links TRBV5-4 to TRBJ2-3, with TRBD2 matching over 12 bases. Germline CDR1 is SGHNT and CDR2 is YYREEE (reference sequence). After removal of 0 bases from V and 0 bases from J, the junction contained 5 bases not matched to a gene. This CDR3 spans 18 amino acids. The CDR3 DNA reads as TGTGCCAGCAGCTTGGAACTAGCGGGAGGCCGCAGCACAGATACGCAGTATTTT. It is translated as CASSLELAGGRSTDTQYF.

Here the CDR3 reads CASSPTQGAGGEQYV. Here the CDR3 DNA reads TGTGCCAGCTCACCGACTCAGGGGGCTGGCGGCGAGCAGTACGTC. The rearrangement joins TRBV18 to TRBJ2-7; 8 bases fit TRBD1. The germline V gene encodes CDR1 KGHSH and CDR2 LQKENI. The V segment lost 3 bases and the J segment 6 bases; nucleotides outside the gene matches: 10. This CDR3 is built from 15 residues.